Given below is one T cell receptor (beta chain) in context. Sequencing was performed with immunoSEQ multiplex PCR; in TCRdb, only in-frame clones are kept and a portion is missing. The sample lists fewer than 1.6 million clones; approximately 98.5% were seen once. This sample was taken from a study of shared clonotypes between healthy human individuals. Nashville, Tennessee was home to all donors, each a Caucasian adult. The CDR3 covers 14 residues. Germline V gene data show CDR1 as MDHEN and CDR2 as SYDVKM. J was trimmed by 5 bases and V by 7 bases; bases with no gene match: 8. The genes are TRBV28 and TRBJ2-7; 10 bases map to TRBD2. The receptor's source is a man aged 25-40 years in good health. The sample was naive CD4+ T cells sorted from blood. Subset meaning: CD45RA+ positively selected. The CDR3 DNA reads as TGTGCCAGCATCCCGCTAGCGGGAGAAAACGAGCAGTACTTC. Its protein is CASIPLAGENEQYF.